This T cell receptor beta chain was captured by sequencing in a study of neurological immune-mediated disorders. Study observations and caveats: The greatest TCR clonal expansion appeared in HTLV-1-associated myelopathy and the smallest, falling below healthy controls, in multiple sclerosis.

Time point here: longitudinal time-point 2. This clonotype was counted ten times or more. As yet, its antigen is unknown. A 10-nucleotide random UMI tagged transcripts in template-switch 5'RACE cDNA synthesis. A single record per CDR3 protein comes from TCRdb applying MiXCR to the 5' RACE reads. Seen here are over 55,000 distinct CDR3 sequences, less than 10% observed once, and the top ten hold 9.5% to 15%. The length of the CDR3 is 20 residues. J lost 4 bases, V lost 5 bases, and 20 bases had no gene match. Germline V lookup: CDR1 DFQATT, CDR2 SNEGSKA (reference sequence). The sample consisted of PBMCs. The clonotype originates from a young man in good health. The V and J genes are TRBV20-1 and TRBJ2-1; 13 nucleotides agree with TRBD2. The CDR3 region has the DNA TGCAGTGCTCCCAGACCGTTACTAGCGGGAGGGTTTTGGGGTTACAATGAGCAGTTCTTC. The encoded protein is CSAPRPLLAGGFWGYNEQFF.